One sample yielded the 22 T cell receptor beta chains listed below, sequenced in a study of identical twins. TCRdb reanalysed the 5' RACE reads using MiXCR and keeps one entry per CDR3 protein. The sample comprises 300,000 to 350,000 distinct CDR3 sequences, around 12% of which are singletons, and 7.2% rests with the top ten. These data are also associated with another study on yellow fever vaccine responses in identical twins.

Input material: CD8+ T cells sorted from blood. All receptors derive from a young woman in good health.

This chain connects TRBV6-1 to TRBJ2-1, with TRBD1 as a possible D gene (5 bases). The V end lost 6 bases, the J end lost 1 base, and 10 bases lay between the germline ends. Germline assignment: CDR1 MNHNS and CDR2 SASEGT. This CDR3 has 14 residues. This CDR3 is CASSQGRSYNEQFF. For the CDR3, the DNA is TGTGCCAGCAGCCAGGGTAGGTCCTACAATGAGCAGTTCTTC.

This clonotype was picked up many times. Here the CDR3 DNA reads TGTGCCAGCAGTCCTCCTCGGGGGACAGGGGTCGGGGATACGCAGTATTTT. Encoded protein: CASSPPRGTGVGDTQYF. The chain carries TRBV25-1 and TRBJ2-3, with TRBD1 identical over 10 bases. CDR3 size: 17 residues. Trimming cost V 5 bases and J 6 bases; bases outside gene matches: 14. Germline V CDR1 and CDR2: MGHDK, SYGVNS.

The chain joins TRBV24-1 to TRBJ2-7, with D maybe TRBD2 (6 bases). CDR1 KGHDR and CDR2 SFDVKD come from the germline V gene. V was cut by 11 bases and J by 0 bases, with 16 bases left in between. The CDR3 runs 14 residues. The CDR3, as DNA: TGTGCCATCTGGCTTAGCGGATACTCCTACGAGCAGTACTTC. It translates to CAIWLSGYSYEQYF.

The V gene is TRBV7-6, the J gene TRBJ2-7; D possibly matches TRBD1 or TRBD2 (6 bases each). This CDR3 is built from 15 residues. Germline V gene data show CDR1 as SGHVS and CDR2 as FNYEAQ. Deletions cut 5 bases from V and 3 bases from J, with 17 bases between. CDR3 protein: CASSPGVGGLYEQYV. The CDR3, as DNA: TGTGCCAGCAGCCCAGGGGTGGGGGGTCTCTACGAGCAGTACGTC.

In nucleotides, the CDR3 is TGTGCCAGCACCACCTTCTGGGGGGAGACCCAGTACTTC. This translates into CASTTFWGETQYF. The chain has TRBV12-3 or TRBV12-4 and TRBJ2-5, with D perhaps matching TRBD1 or TRBD2 (5 bases each). V was clipped by 7 bases and J by 5 bases, with 14 bases between them. The CDR3 length is 13 residues.

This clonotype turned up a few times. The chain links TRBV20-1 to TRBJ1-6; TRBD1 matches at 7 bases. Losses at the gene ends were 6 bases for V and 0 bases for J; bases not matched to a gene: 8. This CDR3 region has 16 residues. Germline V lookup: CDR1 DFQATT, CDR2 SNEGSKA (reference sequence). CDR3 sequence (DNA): TGCAGTGCATCTAGACAGGGTGGCTCCTATAATTCACCCCTCCACTTT. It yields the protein CSASRQGGSYNSPLHF.

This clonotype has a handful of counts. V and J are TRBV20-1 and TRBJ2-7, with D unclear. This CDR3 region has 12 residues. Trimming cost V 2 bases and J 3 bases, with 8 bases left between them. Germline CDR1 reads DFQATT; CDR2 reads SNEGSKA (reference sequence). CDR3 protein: CSARTGLYEQYV. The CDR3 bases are TGCAGTGCTAGAACGGGCCTCTACGAGCAGTACGTC.

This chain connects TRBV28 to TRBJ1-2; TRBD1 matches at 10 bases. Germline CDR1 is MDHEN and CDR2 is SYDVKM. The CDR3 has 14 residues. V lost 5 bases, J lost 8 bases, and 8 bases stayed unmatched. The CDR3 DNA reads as TGTGCCAGCAGTCCCGGGGACAGGGGTTCAGGCTACACCTTC. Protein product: CASSPGDRGSGYTF.

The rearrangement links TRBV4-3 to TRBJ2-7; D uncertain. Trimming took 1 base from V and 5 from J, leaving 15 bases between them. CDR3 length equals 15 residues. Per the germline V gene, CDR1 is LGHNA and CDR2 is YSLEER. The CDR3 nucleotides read TGCGCCAGCAGCCAAGTCCTTTTAGTAGTAAACGAGCAGTACTTC. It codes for CASSQVLLVVNEQYF.

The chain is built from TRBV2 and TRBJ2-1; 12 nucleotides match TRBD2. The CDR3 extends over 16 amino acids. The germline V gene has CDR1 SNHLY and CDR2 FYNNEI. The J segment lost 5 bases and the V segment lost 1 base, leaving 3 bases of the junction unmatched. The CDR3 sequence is CASSEERTSGDNEQFF. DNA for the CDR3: TGTGCCAGCAGTGAAGAACGGACTAGCGGGGACAATGAGCAGTTCTTC.

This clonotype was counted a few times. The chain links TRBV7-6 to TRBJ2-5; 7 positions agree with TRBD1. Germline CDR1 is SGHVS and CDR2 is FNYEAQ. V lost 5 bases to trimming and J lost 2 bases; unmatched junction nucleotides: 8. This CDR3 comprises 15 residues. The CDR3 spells CASSLDRVNQETQYF. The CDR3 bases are TGTGCCAGCAGCCTCGACAGGGTGAATCAAGAGACCCAGTACTTC.

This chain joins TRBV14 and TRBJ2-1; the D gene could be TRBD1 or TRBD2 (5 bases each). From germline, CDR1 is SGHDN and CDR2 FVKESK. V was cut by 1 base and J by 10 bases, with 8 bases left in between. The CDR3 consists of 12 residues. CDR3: CASSQVWGEQFF. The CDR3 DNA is TGTGCCAGCAGCCAAGTTTGGGGGGAGCAGTTCTTC.

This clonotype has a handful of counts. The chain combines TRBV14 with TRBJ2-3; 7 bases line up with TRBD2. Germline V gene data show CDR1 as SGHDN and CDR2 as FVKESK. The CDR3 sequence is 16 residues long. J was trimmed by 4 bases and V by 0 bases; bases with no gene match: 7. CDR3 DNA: TGTGCCAGCAGCCAAGATTCGGGAGGAGCGGCAGATACGCAGTATTTT. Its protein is CASSQDSGGAADTQYF.

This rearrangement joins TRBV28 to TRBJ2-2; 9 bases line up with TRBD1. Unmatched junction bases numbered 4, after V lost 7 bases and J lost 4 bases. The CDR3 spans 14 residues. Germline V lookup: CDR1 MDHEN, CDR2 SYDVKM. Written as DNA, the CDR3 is TGTGCCAGCACCCGGACAGGGGTCACCGGGGAGCTGTTTTTT. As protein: CASTRTGVTGELFF. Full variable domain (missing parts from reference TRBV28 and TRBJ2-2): DVKVTQSSRYLVKRTGEKVFLECVQDMDHENMFWYRQDPGLGLRLIYFSYDVKMKEKGDIPEGYSVSREKKERFSLILESASTNQTSMYLCASTRTGVTGELFFGEGSRLTVL.

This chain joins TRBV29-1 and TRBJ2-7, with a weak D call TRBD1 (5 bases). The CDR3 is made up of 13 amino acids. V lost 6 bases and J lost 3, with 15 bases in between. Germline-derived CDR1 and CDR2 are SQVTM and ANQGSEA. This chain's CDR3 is CSVTLLGHYEQYV. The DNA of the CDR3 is TGCAGCGTAACCTTGTTGGGGCACTACGAGCAGTACGTC.

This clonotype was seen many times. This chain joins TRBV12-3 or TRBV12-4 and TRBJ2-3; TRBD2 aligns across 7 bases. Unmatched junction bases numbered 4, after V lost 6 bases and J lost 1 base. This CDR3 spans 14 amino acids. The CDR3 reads CASSSGLGTDTQYF. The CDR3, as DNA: TGTGCCAGCAGCTCAGGACTAGGCACAGATACGCAGTATTTT.

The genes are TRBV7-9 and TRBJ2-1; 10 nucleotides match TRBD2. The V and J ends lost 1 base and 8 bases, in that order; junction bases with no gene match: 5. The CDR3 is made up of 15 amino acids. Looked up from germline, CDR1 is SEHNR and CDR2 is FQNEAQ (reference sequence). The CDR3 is CASSLVSSGGHEQFF. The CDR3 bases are TGTGCCAGCAGCTTAGTGAGTAGCGGGGGGCATGAGCAGTTCTTC. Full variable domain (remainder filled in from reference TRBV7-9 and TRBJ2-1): DTGVSQNPRHKITKRGQNVTFRCDPISEHNRLYWYRQTLGQGPEFLTYFQNEAQLEKSRLLSDRFSAERPKGSFSTLEIQRTEQGDSAMYLCASSLVSSGGHEQFFGPGTRLTVL.

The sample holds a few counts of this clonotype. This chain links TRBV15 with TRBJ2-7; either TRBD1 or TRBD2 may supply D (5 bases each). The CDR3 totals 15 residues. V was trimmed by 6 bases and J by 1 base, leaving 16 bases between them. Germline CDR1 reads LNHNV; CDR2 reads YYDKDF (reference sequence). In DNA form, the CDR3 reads TGTGCCACCAGTGAGGCGAGGGGTCCATCCTACGAGCAGTACTTC. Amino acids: CATSEARGPSYEQYF.

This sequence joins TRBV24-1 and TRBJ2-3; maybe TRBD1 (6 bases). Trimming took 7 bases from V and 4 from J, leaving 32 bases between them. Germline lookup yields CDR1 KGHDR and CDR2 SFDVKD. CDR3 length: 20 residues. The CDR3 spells CATSQTAYYDSKGQSDTQYF. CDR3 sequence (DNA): TGTGCCACCAGCCAGACCGCATATTATGACAGTAAGGGACAATCAGATACGCAGTATTTT.

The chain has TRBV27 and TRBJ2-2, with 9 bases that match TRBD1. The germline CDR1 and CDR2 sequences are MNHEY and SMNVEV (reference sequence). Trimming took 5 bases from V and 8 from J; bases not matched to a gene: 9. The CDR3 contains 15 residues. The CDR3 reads CASSKQGAITGELFF. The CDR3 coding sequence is TGTGCCAGCAGTAAACAGGGGGCGATCACGGGGGAGCTGTTTTTT.

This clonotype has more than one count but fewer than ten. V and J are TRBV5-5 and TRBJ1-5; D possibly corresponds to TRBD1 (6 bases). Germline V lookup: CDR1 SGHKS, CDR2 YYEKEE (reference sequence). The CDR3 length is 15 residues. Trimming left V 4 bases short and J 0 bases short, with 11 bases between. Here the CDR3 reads CASSAGDVSNQPQHF. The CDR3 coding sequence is TGTGCCAGCAGCGCAGGGGACGTTAGCAATCAGCCCCAGCATTTT.

The CDR3 sequence is CASSQSGDEQYV. The DNA for the CDR3 is TGCGCCAGCAGTCAATCAGGGGACGAGCAGTACGTC. The rearrangement uses TRBV23-1 and TRBJ2-7, with D possibly TRBD1 on 5 matching bases. TRBV23-1 is placed among ORFs of uncertain function. V dropped 0 bases and J dropped 5 bases, with 5 bases sitting between them. This CDR3 region has 12 residues.